This TCR beta chain came from a study of T cell responses to AZD1222 COVID-19 vaccine. Overall study findings and caveats: Baseline antibody screening turned up just 6 or 7 seropositive AZD1222 recipients.

It was second doses at about 4 or about 12 weeks that were pooled. Trimming cost V 1 base and J 6 bases, with 12 bases left between them. The CDR3 runs 14 residues. The V gene's germline CDR1 is SGHAT and CDR2 FQNNGV. Some clones are missing from TCRdb's copy, which holds only in-frame ones; the method was immunoSEQ multiplex PCR. The repertoire includes around 100,000 clones, 85% of them detected once, and 4.5% to 5% sits in the top ten. For this clone: Its antigen is not known.

The V gene is TRBV11-2, the J gene TRBJ1-1; perhaps TRBD1 as D (6 bases). The sequencing used peripheral blood, collected 28 days after the second AZD1222 dose. The clonotype originates from an adult who received the AZD1222 COVID-19 vaccine. The chain's CDR3 is CASSLVVRGAEAFF. DNA of the CDR3: TGTGCCAGCAGCTTAGTGGTCAGGGGCGCTGAAGCTTTCTTT.